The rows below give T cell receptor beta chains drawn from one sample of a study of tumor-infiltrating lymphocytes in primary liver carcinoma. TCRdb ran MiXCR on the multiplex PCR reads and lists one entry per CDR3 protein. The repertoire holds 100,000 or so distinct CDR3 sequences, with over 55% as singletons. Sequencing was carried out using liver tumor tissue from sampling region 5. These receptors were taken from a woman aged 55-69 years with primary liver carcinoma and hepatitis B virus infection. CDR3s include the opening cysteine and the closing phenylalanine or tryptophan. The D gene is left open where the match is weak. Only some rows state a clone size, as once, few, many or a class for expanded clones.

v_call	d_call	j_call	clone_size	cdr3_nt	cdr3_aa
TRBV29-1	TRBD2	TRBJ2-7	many	TGCAGCGTTGAAGGTGGGCGGGGGGGCTACGAGCAGTACTTC	CSVEGGRGGYEQYF
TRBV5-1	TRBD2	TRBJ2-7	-	TGCGCCAGCAGCTTGGGACTAGCGGGAGGGGGGCAGTACTTC	CASSLGLAGGGQYF
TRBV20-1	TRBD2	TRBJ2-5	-	TGCAGTGCTAGAGACCAGATTAGCGGGAGCATTGTAGAGACCCAGTATTTC	CSARDQISGSIVETQYF
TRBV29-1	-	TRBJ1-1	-	TGCAGCGGTACCCGTTCATGGGTGGACACTGAAGCCTTCTTT	CSGTRSWVDTEAFF
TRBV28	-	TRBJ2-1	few	TGTGCCAGCAGTTTGGTCCGGGAGCAGTTCTTC	CASSLVREQFF
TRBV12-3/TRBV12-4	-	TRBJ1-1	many	TGTGCCAGCAGTTTAGTGGGGGGAAGGGTCATGAACACTGAAGCTTTCTTT	CASSLVGGRVMNTEAFF
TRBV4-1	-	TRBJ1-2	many	TGCGCCAGCAGCCAAGATTGGGGGGGGACCAACTATGGCTACACCTTC	CASSQDWGGTNYGYTF
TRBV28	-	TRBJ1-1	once	TGTGCCAGCAGTTTACTATCCGGGAACCAAGCTTTCTTT	CASSLLSGNQAFF
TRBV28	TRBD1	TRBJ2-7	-	TGTGCCAGCAGTGAGCCGGGACAGGTGGGCTACGAGCAGTACTTC	CASSEPGQVGYEQYF
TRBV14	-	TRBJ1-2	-	TGTGCCAACAGTCCATACGACCAGAGGGCCGACTATGGCTACACCTTC	CANSPYDQRADYGYTF
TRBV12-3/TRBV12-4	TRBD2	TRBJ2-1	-	TGTGCCAGCACTTTGGGGCTAGCGGGACTCAATGAGCAACTCTTC	CASTLGLAGLNEQLF
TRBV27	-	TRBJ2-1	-	TGTGCCAGCAGTTTCGGGGCAGGTCCCCTCTCCTGCAATGAGCAGTTATTC	CASSFGAGPLSCNEQLF
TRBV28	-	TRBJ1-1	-	TGTGCCAGCAGCCAATGGATAAGTGGGTGGGACACTGAAGCTTTCTTT	CASSQWISGWDTEAFF
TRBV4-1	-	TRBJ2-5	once	TGCGCCACCAGCCAAGATTTGGGGGATTGGGAGACCCAGTACTTT	CATSQDLGDWETQYF
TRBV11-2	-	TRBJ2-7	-	TGTGACGGCAGCCACGGAACTACCTCCTACGAGCAGTACTTC	CDGSHGTTSYEQYF
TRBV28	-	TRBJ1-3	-	TGTGCCAGCAGTTTGTGGGACATGCCAGGAAACACCATATATTTT	CASSLWDMPGNTIYF
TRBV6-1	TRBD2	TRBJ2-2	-	TGTGCCAGCAGTGAAGATAGCGGGAGGCCCGGGGAGCTGCTTTTT	CASSEDSGRPGELLF
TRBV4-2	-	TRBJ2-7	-	TGTGTCAGTAGCCAAGTTGGGGACTCCACCGACGAGCAGTACTTC	CVSSQVGDSTDEQYF